The 10 T cell receptor beta chains below were found in one sample sequenced in a study of radiation and T cells in renal cell carcinoma. Method: immunoSEQ multiplex PCR; TCRdb's copy keeps in-frame clones and lacks some. The table shows some 72,000 clones, with about 80% occurring only once. Time point reported: blood 2 weeks post-SBRT. Treatment defined: 15 Gy SBRT to primary tumor, nephrectomy 4 weeks later. The input for sequencing was blood, taken from a patient whose treatment included radiotherapy and nephrectomy. These receptors came from a man between 60 and 75 years old with renal cell carcinoma.

The chain employs TRBV29-1 and TRBJ2-5, with 13 bases identical to TRBD2. CDR3 size: 15 residues. Per the germline V gene, CDR1 is SQVTM and CDR2 is ANQGSEA. V was clipped by 7 bases and J by 4 bases; unmatched bases: 9. In DNA, the CDR3 is TGCAGCGACCTTTCTTGGACTAGCGGGAGAGAGACCCAGTACTTC. It encodes CSDLSWTSGRETQYF.

J is TRBJ1-3 and V is TRBV7-9; D unresolved. CDR1 is SEHNR, CDR2 FQNEAQ, per germline (reference sequence). Trimming shortened V by 2 bases and J by 9 bases, and 17 bases separated the two germline ends. This CDR3 is built from 15 residues. The CDR3 loop reads CASSLSLRARGTIYF. The DNA for the CDR3 is TGTGCCAGCAGCTTATCATTGAGGGCCCGGGGCACCATATATTTT.

This clone was seen more than once but under ten times. The V gene is TRBV10-2, the J gene TRBJ1-1; TRBD1 matches at 8 bases. Germline V CDR1 and CDR2: WSHSY, SAAADI. The CDR3 has 15 amino acids. V dropped 8 bases and J dropped 1; count of bases not matched to a gene: 9. The CDR3 bases are TGCGCCAGCGGGGACAGGTCAAGGCCGAACACTGAAGCTTTCTTT. Protein: CASGDRSRPNTEAFF.

CDR3 in DNA: TGTGCCAGCAGTAACAACGAGCAGTACTTC. Encoded protein: CASSNNEQYF. J is TRBJ2-7 and V is TRBV28; D call uncertain. This CDR3 is built from 10 residues. The V gene's germline CDR1 is MDHEN and CDR2 SYDVKM. Trimming took 5 bases from V and 5 from J, leaving 4 bases between them.

The chain is built from TRBV5-1 and TRBJ2-3; D remains ambiguous. V lost 4 bases and J 6 bases, leaving 12 bases between the germline ends. The V gene's germline CDR1 is SGHRS and CDR2 YFSETQ. The CDR3 totals 13 residues. Here the CDR3 reads CASSLVPGDTQYF. In DNA form, the CDR3 reads TGCGCCAGCAGCCTAGTTCCGGGTGATACGCAGTATTTT.

In DNA, the CDR3 is TGCAGCTGGGGGGGTGATACGCAGTATTTT. It encodes CSWGGDTQYF. The V gene is TRBV29-1, the J gene TRBJ2-3; TRBD2 aligns across 7 bases. This CDR3 has 10 amino acids. CDR1 and CDR2 (germline): SQVTM, ANQGSEA. V trimming: 8 bases; J trimming: 6 bases; junction bases outside the gene matches: 2.

V usage is TRBV25-1 and J usage is TRBJ2-2, with TRBD2 identical over 7 bases. CDR3 length equals 15 residues. V was pared by 4 bases and J by 6 bases, with 8 bases of the junction left unmatched. CDR1 MGHDK and CDR2 SYGVNS come from the germline V gene. The CDR3, as DNA: TGTGCCAGCAGTGCTCCGGGCGCGGGAGCCGGGGAGCTGTTTTTT. It is translated as CASSAPGAGAGELFF.

The V and J genes are TRBV9 and TRBJ2-1, with a weak D call TRBD1 (5 bases). CDR1 is SGDLS, CDR2 YYNGEE, per germline. The CDR3 extends over 15 amino acids. V dropped 4 bases and J dropped 10 bases, with 21 bases sitting between them. The DNA of the CDR3 is TGTGCCAGCAGCCCCGTCGCTAGAAAGCAGGGCGAGCAGTTCTTC. This codes for CASSPVARKQGEQFF. The variable domain in full, with the rest retrieved from reference TRBV9 and TRBJ2-1, is DSGVTQTPKHLITATGQRVTLRCSPRSGDLSVYWYQQSLDQGLQFLIQYYNGEERAKGNILERFSAQQFPDLHSELNLSSLELGDSALYFCASSPVARKQGEQFFGPGTRLTVL.

This clone came up once. The chain couples TRBV28 to TRBJ1-4, with D perhaps matching TRBD1 (5 bases). CDR3 length: 15 amino acids. Germline CDR1 and CDR2: MDHEN and SYDVKM. V gave up 2 bases and J gave up 7 bases, with 14 bases separating them. DNA of the CDR3: TGTGCCAGCAGTTTAAGCGGGGCCCTCCCTGAAAAACTGTTTTTT. Amino acids: CASSLSGALPEKLFF. Full variable domain (missing parts from reference TRBV28 and TRBJ1-4): DVKVTQSSRYLVKRTGEKVFLECVQDMDHENMFWYRQDPGLGLRLIYFSYDVKMKEKGDIPEGYSVSREKKERFSLILESASTNQTSMYLCASSLSGALPEKLFFGSGTQLSVL.

The J gene is TRBJ2-2, the V gene TRBV5-1; D not resolved. In germline, CDR1 is SGHRS, CDR2 YFSETQ. Trimming left V 0 bases short and J 0 bases short, with 9 bases between. The length of the CDR3 is 16 residues. Written as DNA, the CDR3 is TGCGCCAGCAGCTTGGAACGCACTCCGAACACCGGGGAGCTGTTTTTT. This translates into CASSLERTPNTGELFF.